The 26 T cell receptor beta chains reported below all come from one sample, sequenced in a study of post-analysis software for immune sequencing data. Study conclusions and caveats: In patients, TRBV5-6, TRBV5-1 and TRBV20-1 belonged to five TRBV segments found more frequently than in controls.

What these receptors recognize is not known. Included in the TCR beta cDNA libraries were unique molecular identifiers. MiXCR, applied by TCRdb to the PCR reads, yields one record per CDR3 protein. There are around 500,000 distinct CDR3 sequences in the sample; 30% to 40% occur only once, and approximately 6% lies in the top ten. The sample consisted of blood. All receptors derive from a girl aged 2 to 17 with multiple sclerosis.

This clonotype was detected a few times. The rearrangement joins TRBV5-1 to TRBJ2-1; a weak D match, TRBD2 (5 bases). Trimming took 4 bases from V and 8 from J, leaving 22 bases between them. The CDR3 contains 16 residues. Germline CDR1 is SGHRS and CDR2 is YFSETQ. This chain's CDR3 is CASSVTGTRVMHEQFF. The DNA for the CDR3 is TGCGCCAGCAGCGTGACGGGAACTAGAGTGATGCATGAGCAGTTCTTC.

The CDR3 sequence is CASSHKTTPISQYF. CDR3 in DNA: TGTGCCAGCAGCCACAAGACTACCCCCATATCGCAGTATTTT. This sequence joins TRBV3-1 and TRBJ2-3; a weak D match, TRBD2 (5 bases). This CDR3 spans 14 amino acids. V lost 3 bases and J lost 10, with 17 bases in between. CDR1 and CDR2 from the germline V gene are LGHDT and YNNKEL (reference sequence).

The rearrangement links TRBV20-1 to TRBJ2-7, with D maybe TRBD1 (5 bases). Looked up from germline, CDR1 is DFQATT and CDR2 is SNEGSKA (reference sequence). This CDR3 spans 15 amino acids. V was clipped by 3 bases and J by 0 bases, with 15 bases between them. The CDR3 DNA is TGCAGTGCTAGTTATGGGGCAGGGTTCTCCTACGAGCAGTACTTC. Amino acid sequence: CSASYGAGFSYEQYF.

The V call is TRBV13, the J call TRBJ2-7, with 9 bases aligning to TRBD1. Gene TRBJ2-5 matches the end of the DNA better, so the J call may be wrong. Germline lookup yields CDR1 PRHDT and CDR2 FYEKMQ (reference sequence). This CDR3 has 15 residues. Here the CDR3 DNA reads TGTGCCAGCAGCGCCGATGGGACAGGGCAAGAGACCCAGTACTTC. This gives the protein CASSADGTGQETQYF.

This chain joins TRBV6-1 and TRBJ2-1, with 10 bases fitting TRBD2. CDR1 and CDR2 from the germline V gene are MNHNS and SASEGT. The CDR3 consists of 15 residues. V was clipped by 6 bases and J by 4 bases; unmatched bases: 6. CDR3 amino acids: CASRSGLAVYNEQFF. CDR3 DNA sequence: TGTGCCAGCAGATCAGGACTAGCGGTGTACAATGAGCAGTTCTTC.

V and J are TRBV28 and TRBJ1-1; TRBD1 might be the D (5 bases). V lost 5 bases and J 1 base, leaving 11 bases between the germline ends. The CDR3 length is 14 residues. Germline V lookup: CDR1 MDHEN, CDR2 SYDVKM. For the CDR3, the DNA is TGTGCCAGCAGTGCGGGACTTGAGAACACTGAAGCTTTCTTT. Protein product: CASSAGLENTEAFF.

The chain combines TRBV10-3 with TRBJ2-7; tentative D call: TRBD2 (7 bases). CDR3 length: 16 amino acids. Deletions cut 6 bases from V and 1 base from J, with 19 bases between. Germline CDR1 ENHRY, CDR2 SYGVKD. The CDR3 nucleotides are TGTGCCATCAGGGCCCTAGGGGGGGGGGATTCCTACGAGCAGTACTTC. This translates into CAIRALGGGDSYEQYF.

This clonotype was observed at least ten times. The CDR3 nucleotides are TGCGCCAGCAGCCCGCAGGGCCAAACCTACGAGCAGTACTTC. It codes for CASSPQGQTYEQYF. The chain has TRBV5-1 and TRBJ2-7; the D gene is possibly TRBD1 (5 bases). This CDR3 has 14 amino acids. Germline V gene data show CDR1 as SGHRS and CDR2 as YFSETQ. With 4 bases removed from V and 2 bases from J, the gap between germline ends came to 13 bases.

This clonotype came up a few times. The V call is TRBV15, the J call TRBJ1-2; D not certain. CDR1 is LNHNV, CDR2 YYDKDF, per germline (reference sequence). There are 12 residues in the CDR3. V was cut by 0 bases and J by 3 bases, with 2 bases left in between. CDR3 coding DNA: TGTGCCACCAGCAGAGATCACTATGGCTACACCTTC. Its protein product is CATSRDHYGYTF.

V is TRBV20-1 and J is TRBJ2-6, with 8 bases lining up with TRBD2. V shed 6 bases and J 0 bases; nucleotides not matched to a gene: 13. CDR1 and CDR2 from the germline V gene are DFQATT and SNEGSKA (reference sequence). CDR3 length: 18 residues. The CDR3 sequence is CSAKVREGGDSGANVLTF. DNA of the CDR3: TGCAGTGCCAAAGTTCGGGAGGGGGGAGACTCTGGGGCCAACGTCCTGACTTTC.

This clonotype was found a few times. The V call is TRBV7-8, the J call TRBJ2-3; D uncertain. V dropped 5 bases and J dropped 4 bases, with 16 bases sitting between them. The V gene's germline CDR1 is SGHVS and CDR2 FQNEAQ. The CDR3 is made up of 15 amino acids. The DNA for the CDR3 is TGTGCCAGCAGCCCCCATCAACGAGCCGCAGATACGCAGTATTTT. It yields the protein CASSPHQRAADTQYF.

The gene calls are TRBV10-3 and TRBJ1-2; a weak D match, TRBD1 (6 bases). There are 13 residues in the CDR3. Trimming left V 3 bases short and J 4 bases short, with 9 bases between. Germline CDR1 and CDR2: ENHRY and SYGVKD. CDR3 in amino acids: CAISDRGPYGYTF. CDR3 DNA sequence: TGTGCCATCAGTGACCGGGGGCCCTATGGCTACACCTTC.

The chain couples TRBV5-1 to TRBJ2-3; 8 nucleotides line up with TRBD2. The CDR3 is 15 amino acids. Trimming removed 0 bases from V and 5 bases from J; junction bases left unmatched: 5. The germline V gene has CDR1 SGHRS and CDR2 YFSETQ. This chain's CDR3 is CASSLAGTRGDTQYF. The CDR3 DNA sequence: TGCGCCAGCAGCTTGGCCGGGACTAGAGGAGATACGCAGTATTTT.

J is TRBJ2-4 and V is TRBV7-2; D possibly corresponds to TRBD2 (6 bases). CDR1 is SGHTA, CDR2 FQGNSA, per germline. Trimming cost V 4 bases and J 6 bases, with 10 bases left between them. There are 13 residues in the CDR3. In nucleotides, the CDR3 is TGTGCCAGCAGCTCCGGGACTGGAAACATTCAGTACTTC. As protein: CASSSGTGNIQYF.

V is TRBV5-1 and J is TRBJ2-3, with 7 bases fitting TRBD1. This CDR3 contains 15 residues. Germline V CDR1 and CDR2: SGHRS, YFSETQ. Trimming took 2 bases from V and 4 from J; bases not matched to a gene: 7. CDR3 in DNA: TGCGCCAGCAGCTTTCCCGGGACAGCTTCAGATACGCAGTATTTT. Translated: CASSFPGTASDTQYF.

The CDR3 sequence is CASSSSPGTGFDEQFF. CDR3 nucleotide sequence: TGTGCCAGCAGCTCGAGTCCCGGGACAGGGTTCGATGAGCAGTTCTTC. The chain carries TRBV9 and TRBJ2-1; 9 nucleotides match TRBD1. Per the germline V gene, CDR1 is SGDLS and CDR2 is YYNGEE. The CDR3 has 16 residues. With V trimmed by 4 bases and J by 8 bases, 13 bases remained unmatched.

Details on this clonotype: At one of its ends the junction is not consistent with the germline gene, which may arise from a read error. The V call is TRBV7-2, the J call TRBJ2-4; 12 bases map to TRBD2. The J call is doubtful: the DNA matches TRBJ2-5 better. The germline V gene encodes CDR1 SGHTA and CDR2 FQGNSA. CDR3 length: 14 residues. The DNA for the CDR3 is TGTGCCAGCTTACTAGCGGGGGGCCAAGGGACCCAGTACTTC. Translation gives CASLLAGGQGTQYF.

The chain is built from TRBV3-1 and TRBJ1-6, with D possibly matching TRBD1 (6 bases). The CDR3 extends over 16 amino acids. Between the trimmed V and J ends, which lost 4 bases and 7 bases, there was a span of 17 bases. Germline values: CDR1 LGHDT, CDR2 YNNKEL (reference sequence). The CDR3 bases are TGTGCCAGCAGCCCAGTCCGTCCAGGGGCGAATTCACCCCTCCACTTT. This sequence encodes CASSPVRPGANSPLHF.

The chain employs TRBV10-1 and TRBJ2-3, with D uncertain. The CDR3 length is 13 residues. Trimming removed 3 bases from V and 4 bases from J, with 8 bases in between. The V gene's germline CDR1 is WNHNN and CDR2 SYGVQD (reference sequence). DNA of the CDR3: TGCGCCAGCAGTGATTTCGTGGCAGATACGCAGTATTTT. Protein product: CASSDFVADTQYF.

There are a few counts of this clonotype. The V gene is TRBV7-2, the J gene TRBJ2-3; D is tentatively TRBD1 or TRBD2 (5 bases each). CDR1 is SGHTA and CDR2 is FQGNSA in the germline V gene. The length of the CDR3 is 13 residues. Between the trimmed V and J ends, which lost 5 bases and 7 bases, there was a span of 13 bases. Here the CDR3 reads CASSLNWGNTQYF. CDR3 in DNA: TGTGCCAGCAGCCTGAACTGGGGGAATACGCAGTATTTT.

The DNA for the CDR3 is TGCGCCAGCAGCCAAGGACCCCGGGTTGGGGCGGTGGCAGATACGCAGTATTTT. This codes for CASSQGPRVGAVADTQYF. V and J are TRBV4-1 and TRBJ2-3; a possible D gene is TRBD1 (5 bases). Germline loops: CDR1 MGHRA, CDR2 YSYEKL. The V and J ends lost 1 base and 4 bases respectively, with 21 bases between them. The CDR3 totals 18 residues.

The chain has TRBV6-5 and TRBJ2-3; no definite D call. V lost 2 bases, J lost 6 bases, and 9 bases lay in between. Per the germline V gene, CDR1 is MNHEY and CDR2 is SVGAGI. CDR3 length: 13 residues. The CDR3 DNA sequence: TGTGCCAGCAGTTACAGCCGTGAGGATACGCAGTATTTT. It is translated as CASSYSREDTQYF.

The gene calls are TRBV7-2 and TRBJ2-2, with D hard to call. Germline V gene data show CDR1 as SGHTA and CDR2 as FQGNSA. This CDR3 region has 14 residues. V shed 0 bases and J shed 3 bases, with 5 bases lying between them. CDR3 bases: TGTGCCAGCAGCTTAGCGCTCGACACCGGGGAGCTGTTTTTT. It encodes CASSLALDTGELFF.

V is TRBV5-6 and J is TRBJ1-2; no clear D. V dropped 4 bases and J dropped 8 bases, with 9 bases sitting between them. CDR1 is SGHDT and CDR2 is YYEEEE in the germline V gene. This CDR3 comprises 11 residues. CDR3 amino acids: CASSRATGYTF. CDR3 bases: TGTGCCAGCAGCCGGGCGACAGGCTACACCTTC.

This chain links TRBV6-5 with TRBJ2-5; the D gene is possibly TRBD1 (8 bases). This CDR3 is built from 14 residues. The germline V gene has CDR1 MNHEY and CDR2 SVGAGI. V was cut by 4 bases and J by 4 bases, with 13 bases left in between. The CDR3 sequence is CASSLQGEGETQYF. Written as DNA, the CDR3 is TGTGCCAGCAGTTTACAGGGGGAGGGAGAGACCCAGTACTTC.

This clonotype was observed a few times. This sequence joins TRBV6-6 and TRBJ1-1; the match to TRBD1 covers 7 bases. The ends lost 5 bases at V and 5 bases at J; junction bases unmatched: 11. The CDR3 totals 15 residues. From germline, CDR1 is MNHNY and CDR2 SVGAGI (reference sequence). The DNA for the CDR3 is TGTGCCAGCAGTCTTACAACAGGGGCAGGGACTGAAGCTTTCTTT. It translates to CASSLTTGAGTEAFF.